This T cell receptor beta chain was captured in a study of cytomegalovirus exposure and HLA in healthy donors. Overall study results and limits: Solely CMV serostatus was available to characterize immune exposure. Researchers left out some V segments, among them TRBV6-2 and TRBV6-3, as indistinguishable. Many donors shared some public TCRs, even though most TCR sequences were rare. Per a later analysis, about 15,000 TCR beta sequences showed association with HLA alleles at 0.05 false discovery rate.

Of note for this clone: The target antigen is unknown.

This CDR3 is 13 amino acids long. Germline lookup yields CDR1 MNHEY and CDR2 SVGAGI. Trimming removed 8 bases from V and 4 bases from J; junction bases left unmatched: 7. This PCR relied on a set of 60 Vbeta primers and 13 Jbeta primers. Profiling relied on immunoSEQ multiplex PCR, and the TCRdb table lists in-frame clones only, not all of them. Among 150,000 to 170,000 clones listed, roughly 77% were seen once. This chain joins TRBV6-5 and TRBJ2-7; 8 bases map to TRBD1. The sequenced sample was PBMCs. This TCR derives from a man younger than 40 in good health and CMV-seropositive. The CDR3 DNA reads as TGTGCCAGCCAAGACAGGGGATTGTACGAGCAGTACTTC. Its protein is CASQDRGLYEQYF.